The rows below give T cell receptor beta chains drawn from one sample of a study of T cell responses to AZD1222 COVID-19 vaccine. The repertoire was sequenced with immunoSEQ multiplex PCR; TCRdb's copy has only in-frame clones and lacks some. The data show roughly 91,000 clones, approximately 90% seen once. Sequencing was performed on peripheral blood, taken on day 0 of AZD1222 vaccination. Receptors were obtained from an adult in good health. Each CDR3 is given with its conserved first and last residue. D genes are given only for firm matches. Clone size is given for some rows only: seen once, a few or many times, or a class if the clone is expanded.

d_call	clone_size	v_call	j_call	cdr3_nt	cdr3_aa
TRBD1	-	TRBV5-4	TRBJ1-6	TGTGCCAGCAGCCAGGGACAGCTGAATTCACCCCTCCACTTT	CASSQGQLNSPLHF
TRBD2	once	TRBV10-3	TRBJ2-3	TGTGCCATCAGTGGTGGACTAGCGGTCACAGATACGCAGTATTTT	CAISGGLAVTDTQYF
TRBD1	-	TRBV9	TRBJ1-3	TGTGCCAGCAGCGTAACAGGGACAGGGGTTGGAAACACCATATATTTT	CASSVTGTGVGNTIYF
TRBD1	once	TRBV11-3	TRBJ1-4	TGTGCCAGCAGCTTAGGCGTACAGGGGTTTGCTGAAAAACTGTTTTTT	CASSLGVQGFAEKLFF
-	-	TRBV25-1	TRBJ1-1	TGTGCCAGCAGTGATCAGGTGCCGAACACTGAAGCTTTCTTT	CASSDQVPNTEAFF
TRBD1	-	TRBV2	TRBJ2-7	TGTGCCAGCAGTGATATTTTTAGTCGGGACAGGGGGCGGACAAGCTCCTACGAGCAGTACTTC	CASSDIFSRDRGRTSSYEQYF
TRBD1	-	TRBV25-1	TRBJ2-2	TGTGCCAGCAGCGCGAACAGGGGGACGAACACCGGGGAGCTGTTTTTT	CASSANRGTNTGELFF
-	-	TRBV13	TRBJ2-7	TGTGCCAGCAGCTTAGTCGTGGTCGAGCAGTACTTC	CASSLVVVEQYF
-	-	TRBV7-2	TRBJ2-4	TGTGCCAGCAGCTCACATTCCAGCCCGCGGGACAAAAACATTCAGTACTTC	CASSSHSSPRDKNIQYF
TRBD1	-	TRBV7-2	TRBJ2-7	TGTGCCAGCAGCCCCCGGACAGGGGGGGACTACGAGCAGTACTTC	CASSPRTGGDYEQYF
-	-	TRBV9	TRBJ1-1	TGTGCCAGCAGCGTAGCGGGGGGGTTGAACACTGAAGCTTTCTTT	CASSVAGGLNTEAFF
TRBD1	once	TRBV15	TRBJ1-2	TGTGCCACCAGAAAGGCGGGACAGAACTATGGCTACACCTTC	CATRKAGQNYGYTF
-	-	TRBV18	TRBJ2-1	TGTGCCAGCTCACCACCGATCAAAGACAATGAGCAGTTCTTC	CASSPPIKDNEQFF
-	-	TRBV11-3	TRBJ2-1	TGTGCCAGCAGCGACCTCCTCCTGGATTACCACTCCTACAATGAGCAGTTCTTC	CASSDLLLDYHSYNEQFF
TRBD2	-	TRBV6-2/TRBV6-3	TRBJ2-5	TGTGCCAGCAGTTACCCGACATCTAGCGGCACTTTCCAAGAGACCCAGTACTTC	CASSYPTSSGTFQETQYF
TRBD1	-	TRBV6-5	TRBJ1-2	TGTGCCAGCAGTTACTTTGGGACAGACTACTACACCTTC	CASSYFGTDYYTF
-	-	TRBV4-1	TRBJ2-2	TGCGCCAGCAGCCAAGTCGGTGGGAAGAACACCGGGGAGCTGTTTTTT	CASSQVGGKNTGELFF
-	-	TRBV7-2	TRBJ1-2	TGTGCCAGCAGCTTACCGGGCGGGGGTGGCTACACCTTC	CASSLPGGGGYTF
-	-	TRBV29-1	TRBJ1-4	TGCAGCGTTGTAGCTCCGGGACAAACTAATGAAAAACTGTTTTTT	CSVVAPGQTNEKLFF
-	-	TRBV19	TRBJ1-6	TGTGCCAGTAGCGAATACAGGGATTCACCCCTCCACTTT	CASSEYRDSPLHF
-	-	TRBV19	TRBJ2-2	TGTGCCAGTAGTATAGGCGGACAGTCTACCGGGGAGCTGTTTTTT	CASSIGGQSTGELFF
TRBD2	-	TRBV6-5	TRBJ2-7	TGTGCCAGCTCTACGGGGGAGGGCCCCCACGAGCAGTACTTC	CASSTGEGPHEQYF
-	-	TRBV4-3	TRBJ2-7	TGCGCCAGCAGCCAAGATCAACAGTACGAGCAGTACTTC	CASSQDQQYEQYF
-	-	TRBV7-9	TRBJ2-3	TGTGCCGGCCGGAGGGCGGGGGCGGTGGTTGATACGCAGTATTTT	CAGRRAGAVVDTQYF
-	-	TRBV11-2	TRBJ1-2	TGTGCCAGCAGCTTAGGTGTCGGAAGGGGCTACACCTTC	CASSLGVGRGYTF
-	-	TRBV19	TRBJ1-1	TGTGCCAGTAGTATGACAGCTAACACTGAAGCTTTCTTT	CASSMTANTEAFF
-	-	TRBV14	TRBJ2-2	TGTGCCAGCAGCCAAGTCAGCGGGTTCACCGGGGAGCTGTTTTTT	CASSQVSGFTGELFF
-	-	TRBV9	TRBJ2-5	TGTGCCAGCAGCGCTCAGGGAGGTTATGAGACCCAGTACTTC	CASSAQGGYETQYF
-	-	TRBV2	TRBJ2-7	TGTGCCACGGGGGACGGCTACGAGCAGTACTTC	CATGDGYEQYF
-	-	TRBV12-5	TRBJ1-4	TGTGCTAGTGGTTTGTTCTCTGCAACTAATGAAAAACTGTTTTTT	CASGLFSATNEKLFF
-	-	TRBV4-1	TRBJ1-2	TGCGCCAGCAGCCAAGAGCTGGGCCAACGGGGCTATGGCTACACCTTC	CASSQELGQRGYGYTF
-	-	TRBV5-6	TRBJ2-1	TGTGCCAGCAGCGTTGTCGGTGAGCAGTTCTTC	CASSVVGEQFF
TRBD2	-	TRBV7-6	TRBJ2-3	TGTGCCAGCAGCTTAGCTACAAGCGGGAGGGCGAATACGCAGTATTTT	CASSLATSGRANTQYF
-	-	TRBV6-2/TRBV6-3	TRBJ1-2	TGTGCCAGCAGTTACACGGTCGGCAGCCCCTATGGCTACACCTTC	CASSYTVGSPYGYTF
-	-	TRBV2	TRBJ1-4	TGTGCCAGCAGTGATCTTCCAGGGACGACTAATGAAAAACTGTTTTTT	CASSDLPGTTNEKLFF
-	-	TRBV11-2	TRBJ1-3	TGTGCCAGCAGCCCAGAGCGGGCAGCTGGAAACACCATATATTTT	CASSPERAAGNTIYF
-	-	TRBV9	TRBJ2-6	TGTGCCAGCAGCGGGAATTTCCTGACTTTC	CASSGNFLTF
TRBD2	once	TRBV27	TRBJ2-7	TGTGCCAGCAGTCTCAAAGGACTAGCGGGGGGGCGCTACGAGCAGTACTTC	CASSLKGLAGGRYEQYF
-	-	TRBV2	TRBJ2-5	TGTGCCAGCAGTGAGGGGCTCCAAGAGACCCAGTACTTC	CASSEGLQETQYF
-	-	TRBV21-1	TRBJ2-7	TGTGCCAGCAGCAAAGTTTGGGGGGGGACCTACGAGCAGTACTTC	CASSKVWGGTYEQYF
-	-	TRBV19	TRBJ1-6	TGTGCCAGTAGTATTGCGATAAGCTCCTATAATTCACCCCTCCACTTT	CASSIAISSYNSPLHF
TRBD1	-	TRBV7-3	TRBJ1-2	TGTGCCAGCAGCCCGGGACAGGGGAACTATGGCTACACCTTC	CASSPGQGNYGYTF
TRBD1	-	TRBV5-6	TRBJ2-7	TGTGCCAGCAGCTTGCGGACAGGGGACGACGAGCAGTACTTC	CASSLRTGDDEQYF
TRBD2	-	TRBV9	TRBJ2-3	TGTGCCAGCAGCGTAGGCACTAGCGGGCTAACTAGCACAGATACGCAGTATTTT	CASSVGTSGLTSTDTQYF
-	-	TRBV5-4	TRBJ1-1	TGTGCCAGCAGCCTCAGGGGCCCCAACACTGAAGCTTTCTTT	CASSLRGPNTEAFF
TRBD2	-	TRBV7-6	TRBJ2-1	TGTGCCAGCAGCCGTGGACTAGCGGGGGCGGGTGAGCAGTTCTTC	CASSRGLAGAGEQFF